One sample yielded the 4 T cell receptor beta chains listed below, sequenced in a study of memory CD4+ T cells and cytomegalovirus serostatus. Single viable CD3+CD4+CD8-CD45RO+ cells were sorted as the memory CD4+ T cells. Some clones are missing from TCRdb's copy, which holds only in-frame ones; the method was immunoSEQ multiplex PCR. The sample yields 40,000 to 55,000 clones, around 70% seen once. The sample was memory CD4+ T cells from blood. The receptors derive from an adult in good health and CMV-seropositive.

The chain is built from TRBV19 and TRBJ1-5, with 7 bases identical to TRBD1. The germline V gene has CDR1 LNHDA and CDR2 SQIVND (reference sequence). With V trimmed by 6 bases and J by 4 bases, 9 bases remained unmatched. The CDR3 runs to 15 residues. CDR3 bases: TGTGCCAGTAGAGCCGGGACAGAGAATAATCAGCCCCAGCATTTT. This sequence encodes CASRAGTENNQPQHF.

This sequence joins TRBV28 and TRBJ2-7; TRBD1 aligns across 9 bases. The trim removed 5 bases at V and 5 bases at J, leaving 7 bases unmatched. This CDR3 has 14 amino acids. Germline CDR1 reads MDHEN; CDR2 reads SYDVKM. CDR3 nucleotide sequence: TGTGCCAGCAGTATCACAGGGGGCGAGGACGAGCAGTACTTC. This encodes CASSITGGEDEQYF.

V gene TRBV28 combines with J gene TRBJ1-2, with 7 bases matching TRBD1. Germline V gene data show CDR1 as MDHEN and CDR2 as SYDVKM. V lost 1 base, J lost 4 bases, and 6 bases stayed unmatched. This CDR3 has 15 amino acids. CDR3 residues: CASSLSDRLFYGYTF. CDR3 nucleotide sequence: TGTGCCAGCAGTTTATCGGACAGGTTATTCTATGGCTACACCTTC.

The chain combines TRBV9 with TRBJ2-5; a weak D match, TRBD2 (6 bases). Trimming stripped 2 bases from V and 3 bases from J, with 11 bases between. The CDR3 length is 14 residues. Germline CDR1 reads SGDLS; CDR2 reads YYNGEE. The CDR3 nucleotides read TGTGCCAGCAGCGTTGGCGGGGATGAAGAGACCCAGTACTTC. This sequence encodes CASSVGGDEETQYF. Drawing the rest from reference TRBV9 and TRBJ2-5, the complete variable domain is DSGVTQTPKHLITATGQRVTLRCSPRSGDLSVYWYQQSLDQGLQFLIQYYNGEERAKGNILERFSAQQFPDLHSELNLSSLELGDSALYFCASSVGGDEETQYFGPGTRLLVL.